Below are 25 T cell receptor beta chains sequenced from a single sample in a study of T-cell reconstitution after alpha-beta-depleted transplantation in children. Preparation of the TCRbeta library used unique molecular identifiers. TCRdb analysed the PCR reads with MiXCR anew, one entry per CDR3 protein. The sample contains about 240,000 distinct CDR3 sequences, 20% to 30% of which appear only once. The sequencing used PBMCs, collected before TCRalphabeta/CD19-depleted stem cell transplant. All receptors derive from a girl aged 2 to 10 with Fanconi anemia, due to receive a stem cell transplant.

This clonotype occurred a few times. CDR3 sequence: CASMNRGNEQYF. The CDR3 DNA is TGTGCCAGCATGAACAGGGGTAACGAGCAGTACTTC. The chain couples TRBV12-3 or TRBV12-4 to TRBJ2-7; TRBD1 agrees at 7 bases. The CDR3 totals 12 residues. The V gene end was trimmed by 7 bases and the J gene end by 5 bases; junction bases not matched to a gene: 5.

This clonotype was counted between two and nine times. The chain recombines TRBV20-1 with TRBJ1-2; possibly TRBD1 for D (5 bases). Germline loops: CDR1 DFQATT, CDR2 SNEGSKA (reference sequence). CDR3 length: 14 amino acids. Trimming shortened V by 3 bases and J by 6 bases, and 17 bases separated the two germline ends. The CDR3 loop is CSASTGFVENGYTF. The CDR3 DNA reads TGCAGTGCTAGCACAGGATTTGTGGAAAATGGCTACACCTTC.

A few counts support this clonotype. The rearrangement uses TRBV9 and TRBJ2-7, with a weak D call TRBD2 (5 bases). The CDR3 is made up of 16 amino acids. The germline V gene encodes CDR1 SGDLS and CDR2 YYNGEE. V lost 0 bases and J 0 bases, leaving 13 bases between the germline ends. The CDR3 nucleotides read TGTGCCAGCAGCGTAGCTCATAGCGCCGACTCCTACGAGCAGTACTTC. Translating gives CASSVAHSADSYEQYF.

This clonotype has more than one count but fewer than ten. The chain combines TRBV5-4 with TRBJ2-5; 10 positions match TRBD1. J gave up 7 bases and V 4 bases, and 10 bases lay outside the gene matches. This CDR3 comprises 15 residues. Per the germline V gene, CDR1 is SGHNT and CDR2 is YYREEE (reference sequence). CDR3 protein: CASSRPGTGEATQYF. CDR3 coding DNA: TGTGCCAGCAGCAGACCTGGGACAGGGGAAGCGACCCAGTACTTC. Full variable domain (missing parts from reference TRBV5-4 and TRBJ2-5): ETGVTQSPTHLIKTRGQQVTLRCSSQSGHNTVSWYQQALGQGPQFIFQYYREEENGRGNFPPRFSGLQFPNYSSELNVNALELDDSALYLCASSRPGTGEATQYFGPGTRLLVL.

At least ten counts were recorded for this clonotype. The V and J genes are TRBV5-1 and TRBJ2-6, with TRBD1 identical over 8 bases. CDR1 is SGHRS and CDR2 is YFSETQ in the germline V gene. Trimming cost V 1 base and J 1 base; bases outside gene matches: 10. CDR3 length: 19 residues. CDR3: CASSLQGAMIPSGANVLTF. Here the CDR3 DNA reads TGCGCCAGCAGCTTGCAGGGGGCGATGATTCCATCTGGGGCCAACGTCCTGACTTTC. Full variable domain (rest looked up from reference TRBV5-1 and TRBJ2-6): KAGVTQTPRYLIKTRGQQVTLSCSPISGHRSVSWYQQTPGQGLQFLFEYFSETQRNKGNFPGRFSGRQFSNSRSEMNVSTLELGDSALYLCASSLQGAMIPSGANVLTFGAGSRLTVL.

This rearrangement joins TRBV30 to TRBJ2-6; TRBD2 agrees at 11 bases. The junction had 13 bases not matched to a gene; V was cut back by 5 bases and J by 1 base. The CDR3 consists of 19 residues. Germline loops: CDR1 GTSNPN, CDR2 SVGIG (reference sequence). The CDR3 DNA sequence: TGTGCCTGGTTAAACCGTCCCACTAGCGGGAGTTCTGGGGCCAACGTCCTGACTTTC. Translated: CAWLNRPTSGSSGANVLTF.

This clonotype was counted many times. The rearrangement uses TRBV6-2 or TRBV6-3 and TRBJ2-1; 10 bases fit TRBD2. Germline CDR1 reads MNHEY; CDR2 reads SVGEGT. The CDR3 loop spans 12 amino acids. The CDR3, as DNA: TGTGCAAGCGGGGGGGCCTACAATGAGCAGTTCTTC. This sequence encodes CASGGAYNEQFF.

This clonotype came up once. The chain links TRBV11-2 to TRBJ2-3, with 7 bases fitting TRBD1. The V segment lost 5 bases and the J segment 3 bases; nucleotides outside the gene matches: 8. This CDR3 region has 15 residues. Germline CDR1 SGHAT, CDR2 FQNNGV. The CDR3 DNA is TGTGCCAGCAGCCTAGGACAGGTGAAGACAGATACGCAGTATTTT. Translated: CASSLGQVKTDTQYF.

This chain joins TRBV20-1 and TRBJ2-7; the D gene could be TRBD1 or TRBD2 (6 bases each). The germline gives CDR1 DFQATT, CDR2 SNEGSKA (reference sequence). V was clipped by 4 bases and J by 4 bases, with 17 bases between them. This CDR3 region has 14 residues. The CDR3 nucleotides read TGCAGTGCTACTTACCACAGGGACTTATACGAGCAGTACTTC. Translating it yields CSATYHRDLYEQYF.

V usage is TRBV29-1 and J usage is TRBJ1-3; tentatively, D is TRBD1 (6 bases). This CDR3 comprises 15 residues. Germline V gene data show CDR1 as SQVTM and CDR2 as ANQGSEA. V was shortened by 0 bases and J by 1 base, with 10 bases between the two germline ends. The CDR3 nucleotides read TGCAGCGTTGAAGAACGACAGGTTTCTGGAAACACCATATATTTT. Translated, it gives CSVEERQVSGNTIYF.

In this sample, this clonotype turned up a few times. The chain employs TRBV20-1 and TRBJ2-1, with no clear D. This CDR3 is 12 amino acids long. Between the trimmed V and J ends, which lost 0 bases and 9 bases, there was a span of 9 bases. Germline loops: CDR1 DFQATT, CDR2 SNEGSKA (reference sequence). The CDR3 nucleotides read TGCAGTGCTAGAGAATTAGCTGTTGAGCAGTTCTTC. Its protein is CSARELAVEQFF.

This clonotype showed up many times. The chain joins TRBV5-1 to TRBJ2-1; the D is unclear. CDR3 length equals 12 residues. Trimming removed 0 bases at V and 8 bases at J, with 6 bases between. Looked up from germline, CDR1 is SGHRS and CDR2 is YFSETQ. The CDR3 loop is CASSLGLHEQFF. DNA for the CDR3: TGCGCCAGCAGCTTGGGTTTGCATGAGCAGTTCTTC.

The rearrangement links TRBV29-1 to TRBJ2-2, with 8 positions matching TRBD2. The CDR3 consists of 13 residues. V lost 7 bases and J lost 6; bases outside the gene matches: 7. Germline CDR1 and CDR2: SQVTM and ANQGSEA. CDR3 in DNA: TGCAGCGCGGGGCCGGGGGGGGCCGGGGAGCTGTTTTTT. This encodes CSAGPGGAGELFF.

The rearrangement uses TRBV28 and TRBJ2-7; tentative D call: TRBD1 (5 bases). Trimming removed 7 bases at V and 3 bases at J, with 16 bases between. The CDR3 sequence is 14 residues long. The germline CDR1 and CDR2 sequences are MDHEN and SYDVKM. The CDR3 region has the DNA TGTGCCAGCAAGCCCCCCCAGGACATCTACGAGCAGTACTTC. Its translation is CASKPPQDIYEQYF.

This clonotype was detected many times. This chain connects TRBV29-1 to TRBJ1-3; D not resolved. The CDR3 is 15 residues long. V lost 5 bases to trimming and J lost 3 bases, with 17 bases between them. Germline V lookup: CDR1 SQVTM, CDR2 ANQGSEA. The CDR3 here is CSVQGGTSGGNTIYF. In DNA, the CDR3 is TGCAGCGTTCAAGGCGGAACCTCCGGTGGAAACACCATATATTTT.

This rearrangement joins TRBV30 to TRBJ2-7, with D possibly TRBD2 on 6 matching bases. This CDR3 has 12 amino acids. The germline V gene encodes CDR1 GTSNPN and CDR2 SVGIG (reference sequence). Trimming removed 4 bases from V and 2 bases from J, with 9 bases in between. The DNA of the CDR3 is TGTGCCTGGATGGGGGGTCCCTACGAGCAGTACTTC. It specifies CAWMGGPYEQYF.

This clonotype was counted between two and nine times. The V call is TRBV20-1, the J call TRBJ2-7; D is unresolved. This CDR3 is 11 amino acids long. Trimming pared 4 bases from V and 4 bases from J, leaving 8 bases between. Germline-derived CDR1 and CDR2 are DFQATT and SNEGSKA (reference sequence). The CDR3 region is CSAITTYEQYF. In DNA form, the CDR3 reads TGCAGTGCTATAACGACTTACGAGCAGTACTTC.

The rearrangement uses TRBV4-2 and TRBJ2-7; D ambiguous. Trimming took 0 bases from V and 4 from J, leaving 10 bases between them. Germline loops: CDR1 LGHNA, CDR2 YNFKEQ. This CDR3 contains 14 residues. CDR3 region: CASSQDPLGYEQYF. The CDR3 DNA is TGTGCCAGCAGCCAAGATCCCCTAGGTTACGAGCAGTACTTC.

In its sample, this clonotype was seen many times. The chain joins TRBV20-1 to TRBJ2-5, with a possible D match to TRBD1 (5 bases). Trimming took 3 bases from V and 5 from J, leaving 13 bases between them. This CDR3 is built from 13 residues. Germline CDR1 and CDR2: DFQATT and SNEGSKA (reference sequence). CDR3 bases: TGCAGTGCTAGGGGTCAGGGATGGGAGACCCAGTACTTC. Its protein is CSARGQGWETQYF.

This clonotype was observed many times. This chain uses TRBV10-3 with TRBJ2-7; 11 positions agree with TRBD2. The CDR3 has 15 amino acids. Losses at the gene ends were 6 bases for V and 1 base for J; bases not matched to a gene: 5. CDR1 ENHRY and CDR2 SYGVKD come from the germline V gene. The CDR3: CAISPRLAGSYEQYF. In nucleotides, the CDR3 is TGTGCCATCAGCCCAAGACTAGCGGGATCCTACGAGCAGTACTTC.

The CDR3 spells CSATRNTEAFF. The CDR3 DNA is TGCAGCGCCACACGAAACACTGAAGCTTTCTTT. The chain links TRBV29-1 to TRBJ1-1; D unresolved. The CDR3 contains 11 residues. The germline gives CDR1 SQVTM, CDR2 ANQGSEA. The ends were cut back, 7 bases at V and 2 bases at J, with 8 bases in the middle.

CDR3 in amino acids: CASSEKTVPEDEQFF. CDR3 DNA: TGTGCCAGCAGCGAAAAGACTGTTCCGGAGGATGAGCAGTTCTTC. The rearrangement links TRBV13 to TRBJ2-1; D is perhaps TRBD2 (5 bases). V dropped 5 bases and J dropped 8 bases, with 19 bases sitting between them. Germline CDR1 and CDR2: PRHDT and FYEKMQ (reference sequence). The CDR3 consists of 15 residues.

V is TRBV10-3 and J is TRBJ1-1, with unresolved D. Germline assignment: CDR1 ENHRY and CDR2 SYGVKD. V lost 7 bases and J 3 bases, leaving 12 bases between the germline ends. CDR3 length: 13 residues. CDR3 in amino acids: CAIKRVEDTEAFF. DNA of the CDR3: TGTGCCATCAAAAGGGTGGAGGACACTGAAGCTTTCTTT.

The rearrangement links TRBV18 to TRBJ2-1; D not resolved. The length of the CDR3 is 14 residues. V was shortened by 0 bases and J by 5 bases, with 8 bases between the two germline ends. From germline, CDR1 is KGHSH and CDR2 LQKENI. The CDR3 loop is CASSPPPRDNEQFF. The CDR3, as DNA: TGTGCCAGCTCACCACCCCCTAGGGACAATGAGCAGTTCTTC. The entire variable domain, with the rest obtained from reference TRBV18 and TRBJ2-1, is as follows: NAGVMQNPRHLVRRRGQEARLRCSPMKGHSHVYWYRQLPEEGLKFMVYLQKENIIDESGMPKERFSAEFPKEGPSILRIQQVVRGDSAAYFCASSPPPRDNEQFFGPGTRLTVL.

This chain links TRBV28 with TRBJ2-3; D gene uncertain. The V gene's germline CDR1 is MDHEN and CDR2 SYDVKM. Deletions cut 2 bases from V and 1 base from J, with 13 bases between. The CDR3 contains 16 residues. The CDR3 region is CASSLVLDDGTDTQYF. The DNA for the CDR3 is TGTGCCAGCAGTTTAGTCCTAGACGATGGCACAGATACGCAGTATTTT.